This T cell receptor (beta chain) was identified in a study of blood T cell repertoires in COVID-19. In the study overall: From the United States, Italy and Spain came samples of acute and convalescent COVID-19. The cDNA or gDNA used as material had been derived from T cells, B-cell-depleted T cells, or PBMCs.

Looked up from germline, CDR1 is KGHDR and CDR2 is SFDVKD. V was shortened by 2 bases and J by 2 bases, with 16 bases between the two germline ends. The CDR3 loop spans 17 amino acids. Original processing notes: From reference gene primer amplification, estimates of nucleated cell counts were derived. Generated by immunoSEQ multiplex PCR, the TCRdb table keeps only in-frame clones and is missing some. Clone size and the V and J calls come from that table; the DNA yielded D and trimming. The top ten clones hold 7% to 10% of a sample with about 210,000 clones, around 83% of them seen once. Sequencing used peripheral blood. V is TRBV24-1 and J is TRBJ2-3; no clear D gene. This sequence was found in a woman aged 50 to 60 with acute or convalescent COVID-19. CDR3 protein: CATSDCALIFVTDTQYF. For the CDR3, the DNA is TGTGCCACCAGTGATTGCGCCCTAATTTTTGTCACAGATACGCAGTATTTT.